This TCR beta chain was retrieved from a study of OX40 agonist ivuxolimab in advanced cancers. The study, taken as a whole, reports: Circulating CD4+ and CD8+ T cells showed clonal expansion by week 6 at 0.1 to 3.0 mg/kg.

The repertoire was sequenced with immunoSEQ multiplex PCR; TCRdb's copy has only in-frame clones and lacks some. The repertoire holds tens of thousands of clones, with approximately 88% as singletons. Concerning this clone itself: Its antigen is still unknown.

Germline CDR1 is MNHNS and CDR2 is SASEGT. CDR3 size: 15 residues. With 6 bases removed from V and 0 bases from J, the gap between germline ends came to 13 bases. The TCR was taken from an adult with an advanced solid tumor such as melanoma, head and neck, liver or kidney cancer. V usage is TRBV6-1 and J usage is TRBJ2-3; possibly TRBD2 for D (5 bases). The sample was CD4+ or CD8+ T cells sorted from blood, taken in a trial of the OX40 agonist ivuxolimab. CDR3 loop: CASRDGVLSTDTQYF. The CDR3 region has the DNA TGTGCCAGCAGGGACGGGGTCCTCAGCACAGATACGCAGTATTTT.